Listed here is a single T cell receptor beta chain. Its antigen is currently unknown. It was with 60 Vbeta and 13 Jbeta primers that the PCR ran. TCRdb's copy holds only in-frame clones and misses some; the assay was immunoSEQ multiplex PCR. The sample has over 100,000 clones, approximately 80% seen once; the top ten hold roughly 3.9%. The sample originates from a study of cytomegalovirus exposure and HLA in healthy donors. Study-level results: TRBV6-2, TRBV6-3 and other indistinguishable V segments were excluded. TCR beta chains numbering 150 to 200 were designated cytomegalovirus-associated.

The CDR3 covers 15 residues. Germline V gene lookup returns CDR1 SGHTS and CDR2 YDEGEE. The J segment lost 7 bases and the V segment lost 0 bases, leaving 7 bases of the junction unmatched. This receptor was taken from a male donor in good health and CMV-seropositive. The sequenced material came from PBMCs. V and J are TRBV5-8 and TRBJ2-7; 10 nucleotides agree with TRBD2. CDR3 in amino acids: CASSLVLAGAGEQYF. In nucleotides, the CDR3 is TGTGCCAGCAGCTTGGTCCTAGCGGGAGCGGGGGAGCAGTACTTC.